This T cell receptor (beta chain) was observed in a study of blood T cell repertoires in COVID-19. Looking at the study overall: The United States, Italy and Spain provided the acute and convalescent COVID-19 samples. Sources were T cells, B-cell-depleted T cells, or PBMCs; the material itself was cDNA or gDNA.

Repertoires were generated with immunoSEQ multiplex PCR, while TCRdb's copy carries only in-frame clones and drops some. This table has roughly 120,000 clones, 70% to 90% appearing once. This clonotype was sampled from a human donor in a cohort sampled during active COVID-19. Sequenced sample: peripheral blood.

CDR3 amino acids: CASNRGLNYGYTF. The CDR3, as DNA: TGTGCCAGTAACAGGGGCCTGAACTATGGCTACACCTTC. The chain employs TRBV19 and TRBJ1-2, with 7 bases fitting TRBD1. This CDR3 is 13 amino acids long. Trimming at V came to 7 bases and at J to 2 bases, leaving 4 bases not matched to a gene. Germline V gene data show CDR1 as LNHDA and CDR2 as SQIVND (reference sequence).